This entry lists 27 T cell receptor beta chains sequenced from one sample in a study of T cell changes during pregnancy in multiple sclerosis (dated by TCRdb to between 2017 and 2020). The receptor library was made with the immunoSEQ multiplex PCR assay. TCRdb retrieved this table from immuneACCESS and kept in-frame rearrangements only. Not all clones are present; in checked studies, unresolved V genes account for under half, and no reason is known for the remainder. The sample table contains roughly 76,000 clones; only one count was recorded for around 90% of them. The ten largest account for under 0.6% of the sample. The sequences come from CD4+ T cells from peripheral blood mononuclear cells, collected in the second trimester of pregnancy. Every receptor here comes from a female donor with multiple sclerosis, enrolled in a pregnancy study.

As DNA, the CDR3 is TGTGCCAGCAGGGGGGACAGCATATCCTACGAGCAGTACTTC. Translating it yields CASRGDSISYEQYF. The V gene is TRBV2, the J gene TRBJ2-7, with 7 bases lining up with TRBD1. Germline-derived CDR1 and CDR2 are SNHLY and FYNNEI. The CDR3 consists of 14 residues. Unmatched junction bases numbered 6, after V lost 6 bases and J lost 1 base.

The J gene is TRBJ2-6, the V gene TRBV6-6; possibly TRBD1 for D (5 bases). Germline assignment: CDR1 MNHNY and CDR2 SVGAGI (reference sequence). The V and J ends lost 4 bases and 2 bases respectively, with 9 bases between them. The CDR3 sequence is 15 residues long. CDR3 amino acids: CASSSRATGANVLTF. CDR3 sequence (DNA): TGTGCCAGCAGTTCCAGGGCGACTGGGGCCAACGTCCTGACTTTC.

The chain uses TRBV30 and TRBJ2-1, with TRBD2 identical over 12 bases. The CDR3 is 13 residues long. J gave up 7 bases and V 4 bases, and 2 bases lay outside the gene matches. CDR1 is GTSNPN and CDR2 is SVGIG in the germline V gene (reference sequence). The CDR3 loop reads CAWKLAGGNEQFF. Written as DNA, the CDR3 is TGTGCCTGGAAACTAGCGGGAGGAAATGAGCAGTTCTTC.

This clone was observed a few times. The rearrangement joins TRBV9 to TRBJ2-2; possible D gene TRBD1, 9 bases. The CDR3 runs 17 residues. CDR1 and CDR2 (germline): SGDLS, YYNGEE. V lost 3 bases to trimming and J lost 6 bases, with 21 bases between them. The CDR3 DNA is TGTGCCAGCAGCGCCGGCGGGGGGACAGGGCCGGCCGGGGAGCTGTTTTTT. It encodes CASSAGGGTGPAGELFF.

The chain is built from TRBV28 and TRBJ2-5; 7 bases agree with TRBD2. There are 19 residues in the CDR3. Germline V lookup: CDR1 MDHEN, CDR2 SYDVKM. V trimming: 2 bases; J trimming: 2 bases; junction bases outside the gene matches: 17. The CDR3 reads CASSLTYWTGGEGQETQYF. The CDR3 DNA follows: TGTGCCAGCAGTTTAACATACTGGACTGGCGGGGAGGGACAAGAGACCCAGTACTTC.

J is TRBJ1-3 and V is TRBV2; tentatively, D is TRBD1 (5 bases). V lost 2 bases and J 4 bases, leaving 9 bases between the germline ends. Germline V gene data show CDR1 as SNHLY and CDR2 as FYNNEI. The CDR3 runs to 14 residues. This chain's CDR3 is CASSEQGGGNTIYF. For the CDR3, the DNA is TGTGCCAGCAGTGAACAGGGTGGAGGAAACACCATATATTTT. Full variable domain (missing parts from reference TRBV2 and TRBJ1-3): EPEVTQTPSHQVTQMGQEVILRCVPISNHLYFYWYRQILGQKVEFLVSFYNNEISEKSEIFDDQFSVERPDGSNFTLKIRSTKLEDSAMYFCASSEQGGGNTIYFGEGSWLTVV.

This rearrangement joins TRBV5-1 to TRBJ2-3; 9 bases are a match to TRBD2. The CDR3 has 15 residues. Germline CDR1 reads SGHRS; CDR2 reads YFSETQ. Trimming cost V 6 bases and J 0 bases; bases outside gene matches: 5. This CDR3 is CASKTSGSSTDTQYF. The CDR3 DNA follows: TGCGCCAGCAAGACTAGCGGTTCTAGCACAGATACGCAGTATTTT.

The chain uses TRBV5-6 and TRBJ1-6; no firm D call. This CDR3 contains 16 residues. The V and J ends lost 4 bases and 3 bases respectively, with 14 bases between them. Germline-derived CDR1 and CDR2 are SGHDT and YYEEEE. The CDR3 nucleotides are TGTGCCAGCAGCCCTCCCGGCGGAAGCTATAATTCACCCCTCCACTTT. Its protein is CASSPPGGSYNSPLHF.

V is TRBV6-5 and J is TRBJ1-6, with D perhaps TRBD1 (6 bases). V lost 6 bases to trimming and J lost 9 bases, with 12 bases between them. This CDR3 has 13 amino acids. Germline CDR1 reads MNHEY; CDR2 reads SVGAGI. The CDR3 protein is CASSRGLVSPLHF. The CDR3 coding sequence is TGTGCCAGCAGCAGGGGCCTCGTTTCACCCCTCCACTTT.

DNA for the CDR3: TGTGCCAGCAGCCTACAGGAAAGCGGGGAGCTGTTTTTT. Translation gives CASSLQESGELFF. V gene TRBV7-6 combines with J gene TRBJ2-2; D possibly corresponds to TRBD1 (5 bases). Trimming removed 5 bases from V and 7 bases from J, with 11 bases in between. There are 13 residues in the CDR3. CDR1 and CDR2 (germline): SGHVS, FNYEAQ. The whole variable domain, remainder taken from reference TRBV7-6 and TRBJ2-2, is GAGVSQSPRYKVTKRGQDVALRCDPISGHVSLYWYRQALGQGPEFLTYFNYEAQQDKSGLPNDRFSAERPEGSISTLTIQRTEQRDSAMYRCASSLQESGELFFGEGSRLTVL.

The gene calls are TRBV28 and TRBJ1-5; D is perhaps TRBD1 (6 bases). V was cut by 7 bases and J by 0 bases, with 16 bases left in between. Germline V gene data show CDR1 as MDHEN and CDR2 as SYDVKM. This CDR3 is built from 16 residues. This CDR3 reads CASTPPGQASNQPQHF. In DNA form, the CDR3 reads TGTGCCAGCACCCCCCCGGGACAAGCTAGCAATCAGCCCCAGCATTTT. The variable domain in full, completed from reference TRBV28 and TRBJ1-5, reads DVKVTQSSRYLVKRTGEKVFLECVQDMDHENMFWYRQDPGLGLRLIYFSYDVKMKEKGDIPEGYSVSREKKERFSLILESASTNQTSMYLCASTPPGQASNQPQHFGDGTRLSIL.

The genes are TRBV18 and TRBJ2-5; 7 positions match TRBD1. The CDR3 consists of 17 residues. Trimming removed 6 bases from V and 5 bases from J; junction bases left unmatched: 18. Germline V CDR1 and CDR2: KGHSH, LQKENI. The CDR3 nucleotides read TGTGCCAGCTCGCCGACAGGGTACCTGACTCCTGAGGAGACCCAGTACTTC. It codes for CASSPTGYLTPEETQYF.

The chain recombines TRBV20-1 with TRBJ2-3; no clear D gene. CDR1 DFQATT and CDR2 SNEGSKA come from the germline V gene (reference sequence). There are 11 residues in the CDR3. V lost 3 bases and J 2 bases, leaving 3 bases between the germline ends. The CDR3 here is CSASHTDTQYF. CDR3 coding DNA: TGCAGTGCTAGCCACACAGATACGCAGTATTTT.

The rearrangement uses TRBV27 and TRBJ2-1; 9 bases are shared with TRBD1. V trimming: 6 bases; J trimming: 8 bases; junction bases outside the gene matches: 5. The CDR3 consists of 13 residues. Germline values: CDR1 MNHEY, CDR2 SMNVEV (reference sequence). The CDR3 region is CASSRTGVYEQFF. CDR3 nucleotide sequence: TGTGCCAGCAGCCGGACAGGGGTCTATGAGCAGTTCTTC.

The chain couples TRBV18 to TRBJ1-1; D is possibly TRBD1 (6 bases). This CDR3 contains 18 residues. V lost 3 bases, J lost 1 base, and 21 bases lay in between. Germline CDR1 and CDR2: KGHSH and LQKENI. The CDR3 here is CASSPIKQGGRRNTEAFF. CDR3 DNA: TGTGCCAGCTCACCCATTAAACAGGGAGGGCGTAGGAACACTGAAGCTTTCTTT.

The CDR3 nucleotides read TGCGCCAGCAGCCAAGAGCCCCTAGCGGGGACCGGGTCCGAGCAGTACTTC. Translation: CASSQEPLAGTGSEQYF. V usage is TRBV4-3 and J usage is TRBJ2-7; 9 bases are a match to TRBD2. V trimming: 0 bases; J trimming: 6 bases; junction bases outside the gene matches: 12. This CDR3 is built from 17 residues. Germline-derived CDR1 and CDR2 are LGHNA and YSLEER.

V is TRBV7-2 and J is TRBJ1-1, with D possibly TRBD1 on 5 matching bases. Germline CDR1 is SGHTA and CDR2 is FQGNSA. CDR3 size: 14 residues. Trimming took 1 base from V and 3 from J, leaving 9 bases between them. CDR3 loop: CASSLVSGDTEAFF. As DNA, the CDR3 is TGTGCCAGCAGCTTAGTATCGGGGGACACTGAAGCTTTCTTT.

A single count supports this clone. J is TRBJ1-1 and V is TRBV2; the D gene is possibly TRBD1 (5 bases). V shed 2 bases and J shed 0 bases, with 13 bases lying between them. The germline gives CDR1 SNHLY, CDR2 FYNNEI. The CDR3 extends over 16 amino acids. CDR3 sequence (DNA): TGTGCCAGCAGTGAACGGCAGGGAACCCTGAACACTGAAGCTTTCTTT. This sequence encodes CASSERQGTLNTEAFF.

The sample holds one count of this clone. The chain carries TRBV2 and TRBJ2-3; weak D call: TRBD1 (6 bases). Germline V gene data show CDR1 as SNHLY and CDR2 as FYNNEI. The CDR3 consists of 17 residues. Between the trimmed V and J ends, which lost 6 bases and 0 bases, there was a span of 19 bases. Here the CDR3 DNA reads TGTGCCAGCAGGGCCGGGACACAAAAACCTAGCACAGATACGCAGTATTTT. Amino acid sequence: CASRAGTQKPSTDTQYF. The variable domain in full, with the rest retrieved from reference TRBV2 and TRBJ2-3, is EPEVTQTPSHQVTQMGQEVILRCVPISNHLYFYWYRQILGQKVEFLVSFYNNEISEKSEIFDDQFSVERPDGSNFTLKIRSTKLEDSAMYFCASRAGTQKPSTDTQYFGPGTRLTVL.

The V and J genes are TRBV7-7 and TRBJ2-7, with 7 bases that match TRBD1. The trim removed 1 base at V and 0 bases at J, leaving 12 bases unmatched. This CDR3 is built from 18 residues. CDR1 is SSHAT and CDR2 is FNYEAQ in the germline V gene (reference sequence). The chain's CDR3 is CASSLEDRDRETSYEQYF. Here the CDR3 DNA reads TGTGCCAGCAGCTTAGAGGACCGGGACAGAGAAACCTCCTACGAGCAGTACTTC.

CDR3 in amino acids: CASSQGIRVATDTQYF. The DNA for the CDR3 is TGTGCCAGCAGCCAAGGGATTCGGGTGGCTACAGATACGCAGTATTTT. The genes are TRBV14 and TRBJ2-3; D is unclear. Germline CDR1 and CDR2: SGHDN and FVKESK. V was clipped by 1 base and J by 3 bases, with 14 bases between them. The CDR3 spans 16 residues.

The J gene is TRBJ1-4, the V gene TRBV4-3; no reliable D call. Trimming removed 3 bases from V and 7 bases from J, with 6 bases in between. The germline gives CDR1 LGHNA, CDR2 YSLEER. This CDR3 spans 12 amino acids. The CDR3 spells CASSQNGEKLFF. The CDR3 DNA sequence: TGCGCCAGCAGCCAGAACGGTGAAAAACTGTTTTTT.

The chain couples TRBV7-6 to TRBJ1-5, with 7 bases that match TRBD1. Unmatched junction bases numbered 8, after V lost 5 bases and J lost 4 bases. Germline CDR1 SGHVS, CDR2 FNYEAQ. The length of the CDR3 is 15 residues. CDR3 sequence reads: CASSQRGQGNQPQHF. The CDR3, as DNA: TGTGCCAGCAGCCAAAGGGGGCAAGGGAATCAGCCCCAGCATTTT.

The chain couples TRBV6-6 to TRBJ1-2, with 7 positions matching TRBD1. CDR3 length: 13 amino acids. V trimming: 8 bases; J trimming: 3 bases; junction bases outside the gene matches: 6. CDR1 MNHNY and CDR2 SVGAGI come from the germline V gene (reference sequence). CDR3 amino acids: CASRDGTDYGYTF. CDR3 bases: TGTGCCAGCCGCGACGGGACAGACTATGGCTACACCTTC.

The V call is TRBV9, the J call TRBJ2-2; TRBD1 might be the D (6 bases). Germline loops: CDR1 SGDLS, CDR2 YYNGEE. Trimming pared 3 bases from V and 5 bases from J, leaving 14 bases between. There are 15 residues in the CDR3. The CDR3 region has the DNA TGTGCCAGCAGCGCAAAGACAGGAATAACCGGGGAGCTGTTTTTT. It is translated as CASSAKTGITGELFF.

The J gene is TRBJ1-2, the V gene TRBV6-1; a possible D gene is TRBD1 (6 bases). The ends were cut back, 4 bases at V and 4 bases at J, with 16 bases in the middle. The CDR3 length is 15 residues. The germline CDR1 and CDR2 sequences are MNHNS and SASEGT. CDR3 sequence reads: CASSGTARRIYGYTF. CDR3 in DNA: TGTGCCAGCAGTGGGACAGCCAGACGAATCTATGGCTACACCTTC.

The CDR3 sequence is CATSRTGTGNYEQYF. CDR3 bases: TGTGCCACCAGCAGAACCGGGACAGGGAACTACGAGCAGTACTTC. V usage is TRBV15 and J usage is TRBJ2-7; 9 bases agree with TRBD1. Trimming cost V 2 bases and J 3 bases; bases outside gene matches: 5. The CDR3 sequence is 15 residues long. Germline-derived CDR1 and CDR2 are LNHNV and YYDKDF (reference sequence). The full variable domain, its missing parts supplied by reference TRBV15 and TRBJ2-7, is DAMVIQNPRYQVTQFGKPVTLSCSQTLNHNVMYWYQQKSSQAPKLLFHYYDKDFNNEADTPDNFQSRRPNTSFCFLDIRSPGLGDTAMYLCATSRTGTGNYEQYFGPGTRLTVT.